The present entry profiles one T cell receptor beta chain with its context. Cohorts were based on clinical histories the participants reported. Up to 2 weeks before entering the study, exposed participants had met a COVID-19 case. These data originate in a study of blood T cell repertoires in COVID-19. Repertoires were generated with immunoSEQ multiplex PCR, while TCRdb's copy carries only in-frame clones and drops some. The sample records under 450,000 clones, 91% being singletons. V shed 3 bases, J shed 1 base, and the junction held 4 bases outside the gene matches. The germline gives CDR1 LNHNV, CDR2 YYDKDF (reference sequence). The CDR3 loop spans 15 amino acids.

The source is a middle-aged woman who had been exposed to COVID-19. The specimen was PBMCs or T cells enriched from blood (not recorded which). The V gene is TRBV15, the J gene TRBJ1-1; TRBD1 aligns across 8 bases. The CDR3 DNA reads TGTGCCACCAGCAGGAGCAGGGGGCCGAACACTGAAGCTTTCTTT. Translating gives CATSRSRGPNTEAFF.